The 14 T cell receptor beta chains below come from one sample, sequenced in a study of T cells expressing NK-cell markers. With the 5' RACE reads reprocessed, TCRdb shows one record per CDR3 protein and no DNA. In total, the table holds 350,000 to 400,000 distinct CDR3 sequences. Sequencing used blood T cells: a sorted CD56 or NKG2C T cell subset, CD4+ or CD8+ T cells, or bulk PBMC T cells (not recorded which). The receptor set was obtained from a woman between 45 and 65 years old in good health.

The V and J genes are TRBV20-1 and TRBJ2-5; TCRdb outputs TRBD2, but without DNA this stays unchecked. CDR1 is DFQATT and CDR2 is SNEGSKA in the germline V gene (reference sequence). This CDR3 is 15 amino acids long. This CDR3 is CSAQGDGRAGETQYF.

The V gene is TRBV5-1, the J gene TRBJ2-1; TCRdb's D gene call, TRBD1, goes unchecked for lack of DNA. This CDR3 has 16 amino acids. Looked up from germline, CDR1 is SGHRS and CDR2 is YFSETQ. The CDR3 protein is CASNNPGGRAYNEQFF.

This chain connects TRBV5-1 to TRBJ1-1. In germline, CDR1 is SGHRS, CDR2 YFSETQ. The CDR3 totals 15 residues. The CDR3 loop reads CASSLPTPMNTEAFF.

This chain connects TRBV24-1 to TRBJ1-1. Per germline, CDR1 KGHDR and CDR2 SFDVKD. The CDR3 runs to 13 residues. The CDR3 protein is CATALGSNTEAFF.

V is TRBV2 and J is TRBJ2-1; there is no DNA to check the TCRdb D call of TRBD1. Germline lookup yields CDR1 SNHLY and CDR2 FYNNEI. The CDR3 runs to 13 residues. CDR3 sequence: CASSGQGSDEQFF.

CDR3 sequence: CASSLKGVDTQYF. The gene calls are TRBV5-4 and TRBJ2-3; checking the TCRdb D call of TRBD2 is not possible without DNA. Germline V gene sequence: CDR1 SGHNT, CDR2 YYREEE (reference sequence). The CDR3 contains 13 residues.

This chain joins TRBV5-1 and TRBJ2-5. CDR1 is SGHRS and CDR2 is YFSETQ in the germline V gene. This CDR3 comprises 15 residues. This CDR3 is CASSLDYTSQETQYF.

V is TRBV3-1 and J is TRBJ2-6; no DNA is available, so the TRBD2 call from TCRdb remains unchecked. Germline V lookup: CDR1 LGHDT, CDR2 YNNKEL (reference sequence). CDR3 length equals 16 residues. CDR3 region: CASSRAGLSGANVLTF. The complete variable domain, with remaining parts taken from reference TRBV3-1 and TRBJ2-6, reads DTAVSQTPKYLVTQMGNDKSIKCEQNLGHDTMYWYKQDSKKFLKIMFSYNNKELIINETVPNRFSPKSPDKAHLNLHINSLELGDSAVYFCASSRAGLSGANVLTFGAGSRLTVL.

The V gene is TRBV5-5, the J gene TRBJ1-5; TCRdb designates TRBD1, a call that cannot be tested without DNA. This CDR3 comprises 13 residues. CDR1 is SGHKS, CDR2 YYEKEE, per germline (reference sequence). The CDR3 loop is CASSLGVEGAQHF.

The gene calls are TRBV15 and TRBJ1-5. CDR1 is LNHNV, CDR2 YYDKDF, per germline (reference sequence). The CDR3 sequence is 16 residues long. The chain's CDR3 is CATSRGGRKSDQPQHF.

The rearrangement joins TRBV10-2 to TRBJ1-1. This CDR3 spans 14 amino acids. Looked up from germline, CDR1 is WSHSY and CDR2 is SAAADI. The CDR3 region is CASTIQVQNTEAFF.

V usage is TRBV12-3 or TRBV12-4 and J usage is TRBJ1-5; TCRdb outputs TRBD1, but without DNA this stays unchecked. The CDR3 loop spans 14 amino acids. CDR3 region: CASSMTGLGQPQHF.

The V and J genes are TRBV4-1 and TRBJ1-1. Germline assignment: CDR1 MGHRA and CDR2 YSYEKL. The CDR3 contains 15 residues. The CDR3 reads CASSSSEAAGPEAFF.

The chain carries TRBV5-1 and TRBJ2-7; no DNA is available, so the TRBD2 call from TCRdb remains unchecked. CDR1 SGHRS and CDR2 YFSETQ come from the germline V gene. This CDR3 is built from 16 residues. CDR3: CASSTGPQGWAGEQYF.